The 20 T cell receptor beta chains given below trace back to one sample, sequenced in a study of blood T cells in healthy people across ages. It was with a sample-barcoded 5' primer and a J-beta primer mix that a second PCR of roughly 7 to 12 cycles was run. TCRdb re-analysed the 5' RACE reads in MiXCR, keeping a single row per CDR3 protein. The table has some 890,000 distinct CDR3 sequences, about 29% seen once. Separately, the same data were catalogued under a study of T cells of mothers and their children.

Input material: blood. The receptors were sampled from a woman in her thirties or forties in good health.

A remark on this clonotype: The junction does not match germline at one end; this may be a read error. J is TRBJ2-1 and V is TRBV7-9; TRBD2 is a possible D gene (5 bases). The V gene's germline CDR1 is SEHNR and CDR2 FQNEAQ (reference sequence). The CDR3 length is 13 residues. CDR3 region: CANSLEGSGEQFF. For the CDR3, the DNA is TGTGCCAACAGCTTAGAGGGATCGGGTGAGCAGTTCTTC.

The gene calls are TRBV3-1 and TRBJ2-5; TRBD2 matches at 16 bases. The V segment lost 0 bases and the J segment 11 bases; nucleotides outside the gene matches: 9. The CDR3 runs to 17 residues. Per germline, CDR1 LGHDT and CDR2 YNNKEL (reference sequence). CDR3 sequence (DNA): TGTGCCAGCAGCCAAGATGGGACTAGCGGGGGGGCAAGGGAGCAGTACTTC. It yields the protein CASSQDGTSGGAREQYF.

The chain links TRBV7-2 to TRBJ2-1; 10 nucleotides line up with TRBD2. With V trimmed by 1 base and J by 4 bases, 4 bases remained unmatched. The germline CDR1 and CDR2 sequences are SGHTA and FQGNSA. The CDR3 has 16 residues. The CDR3 spells CASSLGSSGRYNEQFF. The CDR3 DNA is TGTGCCAGCAGCTTAGGTAGTAGCGGGAGGTACAATGAGCAGTTCTTC. Full variable domain (missing parts from reference TRBV7-2 and TRBJ2-1): GAGVSQSPSNKVTEKGKDVELRCDPISGHTALYWYRQSLGQGLEFLIYFQGNSAPDKSGLPSDRFSAERTGGSVSTLTIQRTQQEDSAVYLCASSLGSSGRYNEQFFGPGTRLTVL.

This clonotype was seen more than once but under ten times. This chain joins TRBV3-1 and TRBJ1-1; D gene uncertain. There are 15 residues in the CDR3. The germline V gene has CDR1 LGHDT and CDR2 YNNKEL (reference sequence). V shed 4 bases and J shed 2 bases, with 14 bases lying between them. The CDR3, as DNA: TGTGCCAGCAGCCCCTTTAGCCGCGGTAACACTGAAGCTTTCTTT. This translates into CASSPFSRGNTEAFF.

This clonotype appeared a few times. The V and J genes are TRBV7-2 and TRBJ2-1; 7 positions agree with TRBD1. Per germline, CDR1 SGHTA and CDR2 FQGNSA. This CDR3 is 15 amino acids long. V gave up 6 bases and J gave up 2 bases; unmatched junction bases: 7. Here the CDR3 reads CASSRQGDPYNEQFF. As DNA, the CDR3 is TGTGCCAGCAGTAGGCAGGGGGACCCCTACAATGAGCAGTTCTTC.

This chain joins TRBV9 and TRBJ2-1, with D unresolved. Trimming pared 4 bases from V and 6 bases from J, leaving 11 bases between. Germline CDR1 is SGDLS and CDR2 is YYNGEE. This CDR3 contains 13 residues. Here the CDR3 reads CASSSGRPNEQFF. CDR3 DNA sequence: TGTGCCAGCAGCTCCGGGCGGCCCAATGAGCAGTTCTTC.

This chain's CDR3 is CASSLAAAGQRYNEQFF. Here the CDR3 DNA reads TGCGCCAGCAGCTTAGCCGCGGCAGGGCAAAGGTACAATGAGCAGTTCTTC. This sequence joins TRBV5-1 and TRBJ2-1, with a tentative D call TRBD1 (5 bases). Trimming pared 2 bases from V and 4 bases from J, leaving 19 bases between. The CDR3 length is 17 residues. The V gene's germline CDR1 is SGHRS and CDR2 YFSETQ.

This clonotype appeared many times. V gene TRBV20-1 combines with J gene TRBJ2-7; D unresolved. CDR1 and CDR2 (germline): DFQATT, SNEGSKA (reference sequence). The CDR3 sequence is 11 residues long. V was clipped by 7 bases and J by 2 bases, with 9 bases between them. CDR3 bases: TGCAGTGTCGGCAGTCCCTACGAGCAGTACTTC. Amino acid sequence: CSVGSPYEQYF.

In this sample, this clonotype turned up a few times. V is TRBV11-2 and J is TRBJ2-7; D possibly corresponds to TRBD2 (5 bases). Trimming took off 4 bases at V and 2 bases at J, with 15 bases between the two ends. The germline gives CDR1 SGHAT, CDR2 FQNNGV. This CDR3 is built from 15 residues. The CDR3 spells CASSSLMDGTYEQYF. The CDR3, as DNA: TGTGCCAGCAGCTCCCTCATGGACGGGACCTACGAGCAGTACTTC.

With regard to this clonotype: A far bigger clonotype differs at one base, so this is likely a read error. The chain uses TRBV12-3 or TRBV12-4 and TRBJ2-7; a weak D match, TRBD2 (6 bases). Between the trimmed V and J ends, which lost 3 bases and 12 bases, there was a span of 21 bases. The CDR3 totals 14 residues. The CDR3 here is CASSLAGLGETLYF. CDR3 DNA sequence: TGTGCCAGCAGTTTGGCGGGACTGGGTGAGACCCTGTACTTC.

This chain joins TRBV3-1 and TRBJ1-1, with D possibly matching TRBD1 (5 bases). Germline CDR1 reads LGHDT; CDR2 reads YNNKEL (reference sequence). The CDR3 extends over 14 amino acids. V was trimmed by 3 bases and J by 5 bases, leaving 13 bases between them. The CDR3 is CASSQGRAGTEAFF. In DNA, the CDR3 is TGTGCCAGCAGCCAGGGCAGGGCCGGGACTGAAGCTTTCTTT.

The rearrangement joins TRBV28 to TRBJ2-4; D uncertain. Germline V gene sequence: CDR1 MDHEN, CDR2 SYDVKM. V lost 3 bases, J lost 0 bases, and 15 bases lay in between. The CDR3 is made up of 17 amino acids. CDR3 loop: CASSFVPRSLAKNIQYF. CDR3 bases: TGTGCCAGCAGTTTCGTCCCCAGGAGTCTAGCCAAAAACATTCAGTACTTC. The variable domain in full, completed from reference TRBV28 and TRBJ2-4, reads DVKVTQSSRYLVKRTGEKVFLECVQDMDHENMFWYRQDPGLGLRLIYFSYDVKMKEKGDIPEGYSVSREKKERFSLILESASTNQTSMYLCASSFVPRSLAKNIQYFGAGTRLSVL.

A remark on this clonotype: At one boundary the junction diverges from the germline segment, which might be a read error. The chain links TRBV6-5 to TRBJ2-3; TRBD2 matches at 12 bases. The CDR3 sequence is 19 residues long. CDR1 is MNHEY, CDR2 SVGAGI, per germline. The CDR3 DNA follows: TGTGCCAGCAGTTACTCCCGGACTAGCGGGGCCTATAGCACAGATACGCGGTATTTT. Protein: CASSYSRTSGAYSTDTRYF.

This clonotype turned up a few times. The chain links TRBV4-2 to TRBJ2-3, with 11 bases that match TRBD2. The CDR3 is made up of 16 amino acids. The germline V gene has CDR1 LGHNA and CDR2 YNFKEQ. The V and J ends lost 1 base and 6 bases, in that order; junction bases with no gene match: 6. DNA of the CDR3: TGTGCCAGCAGCCAAGGCGTTAGCGGGGGGGTGGATACGCAGTATTTT. Translation: CASSQGVSGGVDTQYF.

The chain recombines TRBV12-3 or TRBV12-4 with TRBJ2-1, with 15 bases matching TRBD2. There are 17 residues in the CDR3. Trimming at V came to 0 bases and at J to 9 bases, leaving 6 bases not matched to a gene. CDR3 protein: CASSLAGTSGGRGEQFF. The CDR3 DNA sequence: TGTGCCAGCAGTTTAGCCGGGACTAGCGGGGGGCGGGGTGAGCAGTTCTTC.

This clonotype was counted many times. V gene TRBV6-1 combines with J gene TRBJ2-5; TRBD2 might be the D (6 bases). Germline-derived CDR1 and CDR2 are MNHNS and SASEGT. This CDR3 has 15 amino acids. Trimming left V 3 bases short and J 5 bases short, with 16 bases between. In DNA, the CDR3 is TGTGCCAGCAGTGATCCTAGCGTTGGAGGGGAGACCCAGTACTTC. Protein product: CASSDPSVGGETQYF.

V usage is TRBV28 and J usage is TRBJ2-7; D remains ambiguous. This CDR3 spans 12 amino acids. Germline-derived CDR1 and CDR2 are MDHEN and SYDVKM. The ends were cut back, 7 bases at V and 8 bases at J, with 15 bases in the middle. CDR3 coding DNA: TGTGCCAGCATGGGTCCGGCCAGCAAGCAGTACTTC. Translation: CASMGPASKQYF.

The chain joins TRBV4-1 to TRBJ2-7; D is perhaps TRBD1 (6 bases). In germline, CDR1 is MGHRA, CDR2 YSYEKL. This CDR3 contains 16 residues. The V and J ends lost 1 base and 0 bases respectively, with 13 bases between them. The CDR3 sequence is CASSQGETGSSYEQYF. CDR3 DNA sequence: TGCGCCAGCAGCCAAGGCGAAACAGGGAGCTCCTACGAGCAGTACTTC.

This clonotype was observed at least ten times. The chain's CDR3 is CSARHRETQYF. Here the CDR3 DNA reads TGCAGTGCTAGACACAGAGAGACCCAGTACTTC. The genes are TRBV20-1 and TRBJ2-5; no definite D call. The CDR3 length is 11 residues. The V end was cut by 2 bases, the J end by 4 bases, with 5 bases between. Germline CDR1 reads DFQATT; CDR2 reads SNEGSKA (reference sequence).

V is TRBV5-5 and J is TRBJ1-5, with 7 nucleotides matching TRBD1. The CDR3 contains 18 residues. V dropped 4 bases and J dropped 5; count of bases not matched to a gene: 18. Germline CDR1 reads SGHKS; CDR2 reads YYEKEE (reference sequence). CDR3 DNA: TGTGCCAGCAGCCGAAGGACAGGCTCTACCTCGACGGATCAGCCCCAGCATTTT. This gives the protein CASSRRTGSTSTDQPQHF.